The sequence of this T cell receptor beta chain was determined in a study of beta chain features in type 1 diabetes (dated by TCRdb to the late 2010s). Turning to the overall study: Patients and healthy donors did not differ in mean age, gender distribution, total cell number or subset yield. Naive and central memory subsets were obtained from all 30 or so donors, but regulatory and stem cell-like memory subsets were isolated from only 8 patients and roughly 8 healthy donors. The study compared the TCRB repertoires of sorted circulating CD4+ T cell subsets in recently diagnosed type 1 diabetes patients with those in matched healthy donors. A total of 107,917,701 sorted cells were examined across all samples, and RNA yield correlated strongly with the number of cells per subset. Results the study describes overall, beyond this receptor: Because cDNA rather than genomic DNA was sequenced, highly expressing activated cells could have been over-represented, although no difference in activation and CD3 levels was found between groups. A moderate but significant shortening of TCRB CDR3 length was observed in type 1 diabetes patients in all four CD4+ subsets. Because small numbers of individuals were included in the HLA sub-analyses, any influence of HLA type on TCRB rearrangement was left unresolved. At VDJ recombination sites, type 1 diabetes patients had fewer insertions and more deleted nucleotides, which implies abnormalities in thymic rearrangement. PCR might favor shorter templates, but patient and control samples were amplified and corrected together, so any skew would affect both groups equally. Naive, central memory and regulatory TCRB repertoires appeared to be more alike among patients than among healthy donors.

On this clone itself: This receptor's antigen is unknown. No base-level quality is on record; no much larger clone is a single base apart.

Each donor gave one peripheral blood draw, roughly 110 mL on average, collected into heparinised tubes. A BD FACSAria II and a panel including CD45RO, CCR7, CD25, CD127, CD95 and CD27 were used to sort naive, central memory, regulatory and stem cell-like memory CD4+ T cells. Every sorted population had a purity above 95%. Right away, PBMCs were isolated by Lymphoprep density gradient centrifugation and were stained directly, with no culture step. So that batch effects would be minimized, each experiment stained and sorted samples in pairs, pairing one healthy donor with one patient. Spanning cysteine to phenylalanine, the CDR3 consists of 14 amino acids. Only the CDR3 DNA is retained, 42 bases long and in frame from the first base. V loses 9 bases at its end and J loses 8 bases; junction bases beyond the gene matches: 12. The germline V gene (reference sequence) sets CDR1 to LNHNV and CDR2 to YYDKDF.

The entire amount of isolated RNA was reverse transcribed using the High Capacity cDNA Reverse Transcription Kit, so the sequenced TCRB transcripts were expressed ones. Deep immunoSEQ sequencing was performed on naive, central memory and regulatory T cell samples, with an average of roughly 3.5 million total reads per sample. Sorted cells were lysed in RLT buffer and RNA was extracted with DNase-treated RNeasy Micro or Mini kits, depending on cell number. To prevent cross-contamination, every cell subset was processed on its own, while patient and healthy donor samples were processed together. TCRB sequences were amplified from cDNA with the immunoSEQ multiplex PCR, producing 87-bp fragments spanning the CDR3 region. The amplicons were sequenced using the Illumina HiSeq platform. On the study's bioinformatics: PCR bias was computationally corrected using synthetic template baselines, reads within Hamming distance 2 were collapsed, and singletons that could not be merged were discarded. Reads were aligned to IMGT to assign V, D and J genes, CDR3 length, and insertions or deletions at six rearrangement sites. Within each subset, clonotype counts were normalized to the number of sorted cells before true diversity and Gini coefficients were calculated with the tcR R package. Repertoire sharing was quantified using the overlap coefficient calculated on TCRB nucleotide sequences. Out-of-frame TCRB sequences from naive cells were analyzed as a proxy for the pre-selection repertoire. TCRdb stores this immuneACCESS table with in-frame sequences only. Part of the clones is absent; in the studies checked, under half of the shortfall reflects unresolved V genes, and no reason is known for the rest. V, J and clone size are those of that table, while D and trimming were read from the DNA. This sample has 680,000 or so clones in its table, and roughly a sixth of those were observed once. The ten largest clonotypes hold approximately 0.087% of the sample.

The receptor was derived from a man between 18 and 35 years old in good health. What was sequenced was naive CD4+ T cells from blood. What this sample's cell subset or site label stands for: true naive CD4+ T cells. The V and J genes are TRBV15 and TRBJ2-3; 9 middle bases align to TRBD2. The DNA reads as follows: TGTGCCACTAGGGCTAGCGGGGAAGCGGGTACGCAGTATTTT. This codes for CATRASGEAGTQYF.